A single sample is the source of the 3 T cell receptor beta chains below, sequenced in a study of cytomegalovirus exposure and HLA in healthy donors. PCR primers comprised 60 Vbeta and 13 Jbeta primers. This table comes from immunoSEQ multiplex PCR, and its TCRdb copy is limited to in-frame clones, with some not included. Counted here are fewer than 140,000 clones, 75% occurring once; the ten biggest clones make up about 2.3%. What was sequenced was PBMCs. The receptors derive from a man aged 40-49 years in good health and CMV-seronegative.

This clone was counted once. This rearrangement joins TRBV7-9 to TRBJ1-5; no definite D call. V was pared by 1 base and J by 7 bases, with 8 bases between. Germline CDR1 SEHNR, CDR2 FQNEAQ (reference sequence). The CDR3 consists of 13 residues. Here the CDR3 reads CASSLGPGQPQHF. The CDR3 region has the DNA TGTGCCAGCAGCTTAGGCCCGGGGCAGCCCCAGCATTTT.

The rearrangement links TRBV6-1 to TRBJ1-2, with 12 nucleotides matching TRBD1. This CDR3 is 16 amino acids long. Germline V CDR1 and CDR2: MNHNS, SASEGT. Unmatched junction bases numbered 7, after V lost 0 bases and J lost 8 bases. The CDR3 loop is CASSEAPRDRGPGYTF. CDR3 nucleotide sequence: TGTGCCAGCAGTGAAGCGCCCCGGGACAGGGGGCCCGGCTACACCTTC.

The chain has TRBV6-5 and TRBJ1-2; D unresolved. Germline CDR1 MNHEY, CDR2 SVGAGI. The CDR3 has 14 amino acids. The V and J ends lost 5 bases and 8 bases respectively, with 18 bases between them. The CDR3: CASSPTQSAGGYTF. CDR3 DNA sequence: TGTGCCAGCAGTCCAACACAATCTGCGGGGGGCTACACCTTC.